The 5 T cell receptor beta chains in this list originate from one sample, sequenced in a study of blood T cell repertoires in COVID-19. TCRdb's copy holds only in-frame clones and misses some; the assay was immunoSEQ multiplex PCR. The sample lists about 40,000 clones, 77% occurring once. Sequencing was performed on peripheral blood. Receptors were obtained from a woman in her seventies with acute or convalescent COVID-19.

The genes are TRBV7-9 and TRBJ1-3, with 9 bases lining up with TRBD1. CDR1 SEHNR and CDR2 FQNEAQ come from the germline V gene (reference sequence). The CDR3 totals 15 residues. V gave up 4 bases and J gave up 2 bases; unmatched junction bases: 3. CDR3 loop: CASSSRTGAGNTIYF. The DNA of the CDR3 is TGTGCCAGCAGCTCCAGGACAGGGGCTGGAAACACCATATATTTT.

This chain links TRBV11-2 with TRBJ1-3, with D possibly matching TRBD1 (6 bases). The CDR3 consists of 17 residues. V was clipped by 7 bases and J by 1 base, with 20 bases between them. From germline, CDR1 is SGHAT and CDR2 FQNNGV. The CDR3 reads CASNNIQGSTSGNTIYF. The CDR3 coding sequence is TGTGCCAGCAACAATATTCAGGGGAGTACATCTGGAAACACCATATATTTT.

J is TRBJ1-6 and V is TRBV7-9; 10 positions match TRBD1. V lost 5 bases and J lost 7; bases outside the gene matches: 2. The CDR3 length is 14 residues. Germline V gene sequence: CDR1 SEHNR, CDR2 FQNEAQ (reference sequence). CDR3 in DNA: TGTGCCAGCAGCCAGGGACAGGGGAATTCACCCCTCCACTTT. Residues: CASSQGQGNSPLHF.

The chain links TRBV15 to TRBJ2-1; a weak D match, TRBD2 (5 bases). V was pared by 8 bases and J by 0 bases, with 8 bases between. Germline V gene lookup returns CDR1 LNHNV and CDR2 YYDKDF (reference sequence). This CDR3 comprises 13 residues. CDR3 amino acids: CATRRSSYNEQFF. DNA for the CDR3: TGTGCCACCCGGAGGAGCTCCTACAATGAGCAGTTCTTC.

The chain carries TRBV6-5 and TRBJ1-5; TRBD1 matches 7 bases. The J segment lost 4 bases and the V segment lost 6 bases, leaving 3 bases of the junction unmatched. CDR3 length equals 13 residues. Germline V gives CDR1 MNHEY, CDR2 SVGAGI. The chain's CDR3 is CASRGQVNQPQHF. The CDR3 DNA is TGTGCCAGCAGAGGACAGGTAAATCAGCCCCAGCATTTT.